This passage covers 21 T cell receptor beta chains from one sample sequenced in a study of T cells in narcolepsy. Only in-frame clones appear in the TCRdb table, and some are missing; sequencing was by immunoSEQ multiplex PCR. This sample carries about 32,000 clones, around 75% of them seen once, and the ten largest clones take 1.1%. Sequencing was done on a sample of CD45RA- memory CD4+ T cells from PBMCs. Receptors were obtained from a human donor with narcolepsy.

With respect to this clone: A read error may account for a junction end that differs from germline. The gene calls are TRBV19 and TRBJ1-6; 8 nucleotides match TRBD1. The CDR3 has 11 residues. In germline, CDR1 is LNHDA, CDR2 SQIVND (reference sequence). CDR3: CASTLGTGGEF. The CDR3 coding sequence is TGTGCCAGTACCCTCGGAACAGGGGGAGAATTT.

This clone turned up a few times. The same CDR3 arises from other DNA sequences in this sample as well. This rearrangement joins TRBV5-5 to TRBJ1-4; a possible D gene is TRBD1 (5 bases). Trimming stripped 2 bases from V and 6 bases from J, with 11 bases between. This CDR3 region has 14 residues. In germline, CDR1 is SGHKS, CDR2 YYEKEE (reference sequence). This CDR3 is CASSFGGGYEKLFF. As DNA, the CDR3 is TGTGCCAGCAGCTTTGGGGGGGGTTATGAAAAACTGTTTTTT.

This clone has a single count. The J gene is TRBJ2-3, the V gene TRBV5-4, with D tentatively TRBD1 (6 bases). Germline V gene data show CDR1 as SGHNT and CDR2 as YYREEE (reference sequence). The V end was cut by 2 bases, the J end by 3 bases, with 19 bases between. The CDR3 totals 17 residues. CDR3 protein: CASSLFGLGTSTDTQYF. In DNA form, the CDR3 reads TGTGCCAGCAGCTTATTTGGTTTGGGGACATCGACAGATACGCAGTATTTT.

This chain links TRBV23-1 with TRBJ2-7; possible D gene TRBD2, 6 bases. TRBV23-1 is an ORF for which the function is uncertain. There are 15 residues in the CDR3. V was cut by 3 bases and J by 2 bases, with 14 bases left in between. The CDR3 protein is CASSHPRDWTYEQYF. The CDR3 nucleotides read TGCGCCAGCAGTCATCCCCGGGACTGGACCTACGAGCAGTACTTC.

V is TRBV9 and J is TRBJ2-3; D gene uncertain. Germline assignment: CDR1 SGDLS and CDR2 YYNGEE. The CDR3 covers 15 residues. The germline V and J ends were trimmed by 3 bases and 0 bases, with 11 bases remaining between them. CDR3 in amino acids: CASSDWQSSTDTQYF. CDR3 nucleotides: TGTGCCAGCAGCGACTGGCAGTCTAGCACAGATACGCAGTATTTT.

The genes are TRBV10-3 and TRBJ2-2; the match to TRBD1 covers 9 bases. The CDR3 length is 13 residues. Germline V CDR1 and CDR2: ENHRY, SYGVKD. The V gene end was trimmed by 7 bases and the J gene end by 7 bases; junction bases not matched to a gene: 4. This CDR3 reads CAITNRGRGELFF. CDR3 nucleotide sequence: TGTGCCATCACCAACAGGGGGCGCGGGGAGCTGTTTTTT.

This clone has just a few counts. V and J are TRBV7-2 and TRBJ2-7; perhaps TRBD2 as D (5 bases). V shed 6 bases and J shed 7 bases, with 13 bases lying between them. Germline V lookup: CDR1 SGHTA, CDR2 FQGNSA. The CDR3 totals 12 residues. This CDR3 reads CASSSDWGEQYF. The CDR3 DNA is TGTGCCAGCAGTTCGGACTGGGGAGAGCAGTACTTC.

The CDR3 loop reads CASRNPRDTDTQYF. The CDR3 region has the DNA TGTGCCAGCAGAAATCCCCGGGACACAGATACGCAGTATTTT. This rearrangement joins TRBV28 to TRBJ2-3; possibly TRBD2 for D (5 bases). The CDR3 spans 14 residues. Between the trimmed V and J ends, which lost 6 bases and 2 bases, there was a span of 12 bases. In germline, CDR1 is MDHEN, CDR2 SYDVKM.

The rearrangement joins TRBV7-2 to TRBJ2-7; D may be TRBD2 (6 bases). The CDR3 spans 15 residues. The germline V gene encodes CDR1 SGHTA and CDR2 FQGNSA. Trimming pared 2 bases from V and 0 bases from J, leaving 11 bases between. CDR3 protein: CASSLWGGSSYEQYF. CDR3 DNA: TGTGCCAGCAGCTTATGGGGAGGCTCCTCCTACGAGCAGTACTTC. Looking up the rest from reference TRBV7-2 and TRBJ2-7 gives the full variable domain: GAGVSQSPSNKVTEKGKDVELRCDPISGHTALYWYRQSLGQGLEFLIYFQGNSAPDKSGLPSDRFSAERTGGSVSTLTIQRTQQEDSAVYLCASSLWGGSSYEQYFGPGTRLTVT.

The rearrangement uses TRBV7-2 and TRBJ1-1, with a possible D match to TRBD1 (5 bases). The germline gives CDR1 SGHTA, CDR2 FQGNSA. This CDR3 has 14 amino acids. With 2 bases removed from V and 3 bases from J, the gap between germline ends came to 10 bases. The CDR3 nucleotides read TGTGCCAGCAGCTTACAGGGAGGAGACACTGAAGCTTTCTTT. Amino acid sequence: CASSLQGGDTEAFF. The whole variable domain, filled in from reference TRBV7-2 and TRBJ1-1, reads GAGVSQSPSNKVTEKGKDVELRCDPISGHTALYWYRQSLGQGLEFLIYFQGNSAPDKSGLPSDRFSAERTGGSVSTLTIQRTQQEDSAVYLCASSLQGGDTEAFFGQGTRLTVV.

The gene calls are TRBV21-1 and TRBJ1-6. TRBV21-1 is listed as a pseudogene. The CDR3 is 16 amino acids. CDR3 region: CAVTSRGAGFNSPLHF. CDR3 nucleotide sequence: TGTGCCGTAACCTCCCGCGGGGCCGGGTTTAATTCACCCCTCCACTTT.

This clone was detected only once. The chain employs TRBV7-9 and TRBJ2-1, with a weak D call TRBD1 (5 bases). CDR3 length: 13 amino acids. The V end was cut by 2 bases, the J end by 6 bases, with 8 bases between. Germline-derived CDR1 and CDR2 are SEHNR and FQNEAQ (reference sequence). In nucleotides, the CDR3 is TGTGCCAGCAGCTTACCGACAGCCAATGAGCAGTTCTTC. As protein: CASSLPTANEQFF. The variable domain in full, completed from reference TRBV7-9 and TRBJ2-1, reads DTGVSQNPRHKITKRGQNVTFRCDPISEHNRLYWYRQTLGQGPEFLTYFQNEAQLEKSRLLSDRFSAERPKGSFSTLEIQRTEQGDSAMYLCASSLPTANEQFFGPGTRLTVL.

The chain couples TRBV30 to TRBJ2-7; 10 bases align to TRBD2. V shed 6 bases and J 6 bases; nucleotides not matched to a gene: 23. The germline gives CDR1 GTSNPN, CDR2 SVGIG (reference sequence). The CDR3 covers 18 residues. The DNA of the CDR3 is TGTGCCTGCCCCGGGAGCCCAAAAGCGGGGGGGCTATTCGGCGAGCAGTACTTC. The encoded protein is CACPGSPKAGGLFGEQYF. The variable domain in full, completed from reference TRBV30 and TRBJ2-7, reads SQTIHQWPATLVQPVGSPLSLECTVEGTSNPNLYWYRQAAGRGLQLLFYSVGIGQISSEVPQNLSASRPQDRQFILSSKKLLLSDSGFYLCACPGSPKAGGLFGEQYFGPGTRLTVT.

CDR3 sequence (DNA): TGTGCCAGCAGTAGGGAAACGCATTCACCCCTCCACTTT. Its translation: CASSRETHSPLHF. The J gene is TRBJ1-6, the V gene TRBV6-4; D gene uncertain. The ends were cut back, 5 bases at V and 8 bases at J, with 10 bases in the middle. The germline CDR1 and CDR2 sequences are MRHNA and SNTAGT. CDR3 size: 13 residues.

V usage is TRBV27 and J usage is TRBJ2-3, with 9 bases lining up with TRBD2. Germline V gene sequence: CDR1 MNHEY, CDR2 SMNVEV (reference sequence). CDR3 length: 15 amino acids. Losses at the gene ends were 5 bases for V and 5 bases for J; bases not matched to a gene: 8. For the CDR3, the DNA is TGTGCCAGCAGTCTAAGGGGCGGGAGGGGAGATACGCAGTATTTT. It is translated as CASSLRGGRGDTQYF.

This clone is a singleton in its sample. The CDR3 reads CSARDVYEQYF. In DNA form, the CDR3 reads TGCAGTGCTAGAGACGTCTACGAGCAGTACTTC. This rearrangement joins TRBV20-1 to TRBJ2-7; no clear D gene. The V and J ends lost 0 bases and 3 bases respectively, with 3 bases between them. Germline assignment: CDR1 DFQATT and CDR2 SNEGSKA (reference sequence). The CDR3 length is 11 residues.

Here the CDR3 reads CASTVAPGAVETQYF. The CDR3 DNA is TGCGCCAGCACGGTAGCTCCGGGGGCGGTAGAGACCCAGTACTTC. The V gene is TRBV4-3, the J gene TRBJ2-5; possibly TRBD1 or TRBD2 for D (6 bases each). CDR3 length: 15 amino acids. The V end was cut by 7 bases, the J end by 4 bases, with 19 bases between. Looked up from germline, CDR1 is LGHNA and CDR2 is YSLEER.

V gene TRBV28 combines with J gene TRBJ2-5; 10 bases map to TRBD2. The J call may be mistaken, given a closer DNA end match to TRBJ2-7. The CDR3 is 15 residues long. Germline loops: CDR1 MDHEN, CDR2 SYDVKM. For the CDR3, the DNA is TGTGCCAGCAGTCGGACTAGCGGTAGCTCCTACGAGCAGTACTTC. Protein sequence: CASSRTSGSSYEQYF.

V and J are TRBV11-2 and TRBJ2-7; 7 bases align to TRBD2. The CDR3 is 16 residues long. V gave up 4 bases and J gave up 3 bases; unmatched junction bases: 12. Germline lookup yields CDR1 SGHAT and CDR2 FQNNGV. CDR3 amino acids: CASSSIKRDLLYEQYF. The CDR3 DNA is TGTGCCAGCAGCTCGATCAAGCGGGACCTACTCTACGAGCAGTACTTC.

The chain links TRBV12-5 to TRBJ2-7, with D unclear. The CDR3 is 13 residues long. From germline, CDR1 is LGHNT and CDR2 FRNRAP. Between the trimmed V and J ends, which lost 6 bases and 5 bases, there was a span of 14 bases. The DNA of the CDR3 is TGTGCTAGTGGCCTTGGTACCGGAAACGAGCAGTACTTC. It encodes CASGLGTGNEQYF.

The chain links TRBV4-3 to TRBJ2-7; 11 positions agree with TRBD2. V lost 3 bases, J lost 4 bases, and 5 bases stayed unmatched. CDR1 LGHNA and CDR2 YSLEER come from the germline V gene. The CDR3 is 15 residues long. The CDR3 sequence: CASSHGTSGGYEQYF. CDR3 in DNA: TGCGCCAGCAGCCACGGGACTAGCGGAGGGTACGAGCAGTACTTC.